This T cell receptor (beta chain) is from a study of T-cell memory formation after mild COVID-19. Study-level information: Clusters of TCRs were largely donor specific.

Libraries for TCRalpha and TCRbeta carried sample barcodes and unique molecular identifiers via 5'RACE. MiXCR, run by TCRdb on the 5' RACE reads, gives a single entry per CDR3 protein. Of 300,000 to 400,000 distinct CDR3 sequences in the sample, 15% to 20% were seen once. Note on this clonotype: Its antigen is currently unknown.

Whole-study findings and limits: The study detected some responding clones in pre-infection memory, suggesting cross-reactive memory joined.

The source material was PBMCs or a T cell subset sorted from them (not recorded which). This receptor was taken from a man between 18 and 35 years old who had mild COVID-19 (a few samples of this study predate the infection). Cell type and time point are not known.

The CDR3 loop reads CASSLDRPGQPQHF. DNA for the CDR3: TGTGCCAGCAGCTTAGATCGTCCGGGCCAGCCCCAGCATTTT. The chain has TRBV7-2 and TRBJ1-5; D not resolved. The CDR3 is 14 residues long. Germline V gene data show CDR1 as SGHTA and CDR2 as FQGNSA. V dropped 1 base and J dropped 7 bases, with 11 bases sitting between them.